These T cell receptor beta chains were read from a single sample in a study of blood T cell repertoires in COVID-19. The repertoire was sequenced with immunoSEQ multiplex PCR; TCRdb's copy has only in-frame clones and lacks some. The sample has more than 100,000 clones, 84% seen once; the top ten hold roughly 13%. The material sequenced was peripheral blood. The receptors originated from a human donor in a cohort sampled during active or convalescent COVID-19. CDR3s include the opening cysteine and the closing phenylalanine or tryptophan. Each record gives: clone size, J gene, V gene, D gene, CDR3 protein, CDR3 DNA. D genes are given only for firm matches. Expanded clones get a size class; other rows say once, few or many, or leave the size out.

>once|TRBJ2-7|TRBV25-1|.
CASRRHYEQYF
TGTGCCAGCAGGCGACACTACGAGCAGTACTTC
>.|TRBJ1-4|TRBV5-5|.
CASSFRTQGEKLFF
TGTGCCAGCAGCTTCCGGACCCAGGGAGAAAAACTGTTTTTT
>.|TRBJ2-1|TRBV7-3|TRBD2
CASSLTSSGGQLSYNEQFF
TGTGCCAGCAGCTTAACGTCTAGCGGGGGACAACTCTCCTACAATGAGCAGTTCTTC
>.|TRBJ2-2|TRBV10-1|TRBD1
CASRLQGDTGELFF
TGCGCCAGCAGACTGCAGGGGGACACCGGGGAGCTGTTTTTT
>many|TRBJ2-1|TRBV6-1|TRBD1
CASSEGPGQGNEQFF
TGTGCCAGCAGTGAGGGTCCCGGACAGGGGAATGAGCAGTTCTTC
>few|TRBJ1-4|TRBV5-1|.
CASTRTVGEKLFF
TGCGCCAGCACCCGGACAGTTGGTGAAAAACTGTTTTTT
>.|TRBJ2-7|TRBV24-1|.
CATSDPSRYEQYF
TGTGCCACCAGTGATCCCTCCCGCTACGAGCAGTACTTC
>.|TRBJ2-3|TRBV5-5|.
CASSRDGTSTDTQYF
TGTGCCAGCAGCCGGGACGGGACTAGCACAGATACGCAGTATTTT
>.|TRBJ2-3|TRBV7-9|.
CASSQKDTQYF
TGTGCCAGCAGCCAGAAAGATACGCAGTATTTT
>once|TRBJ1-1|TRBV29-1|.
CSARTQGMNTEAFF
TGCAGCGCTAGGACCCAGGGCATGAACACTGAAGCTTTCTTT
>.|TRBJ1-5|TRBV5-6|TRBD1
CASSPWTGGISNQPQHF
TGTGCCAGCAGCCCATGGACAGGGGGCATCAGCAATCAGCCCCAGCATTTT
>.|TRBJ1-5|TRBV12-3/TRBV12-4|TRBD1
CASRDGTGQPQHF
TGTGCCAGCAGAGATGGGACAGGGCAGCCCCAGCATTTT
>.|TRBJ1-5|TRBV7-2|TRBD1
CASSLQGVNQPQHF
TGTGCCAGCAGTCTCCAGGGGGTCAATCAGCCCCAGCATTTT
>few|TRBJ1-4|TRBV6-5|.
CASRRITTNEKLFF
TGTGCCAGCAGGAGAATTACAACTAATGAAAAACTGTTTTTT
>.|TRBJ1-2|TRBV11-3|TRBD1
CASSSTRDRTYYGYTF
TGTGCCAGCAGCTCGACCCGGGACAGGACCTACTATGGCTACACCTTC
>.|TRBJ1-5|TRBV6-5|.
CASTQGLNQPQHF
TGTGCCAGCACTCAAGGACTTAATCAGCCCCAGCATTTT
>.|TRBJ1-2|TRBV21-1|.
CASSRRPDRPTLYGYTF
TGTGCCAGCAGCCGCCGACCCGACAGGCCTACACTCTATGGCTACACCTTC
>.|TRBJ1-5|TRBV19|TRBD1
CASSPGQANQPQHF
TGTGCCAGTAGTCCTGGACAGGCCAATCAGCCCCAGCATTTT
>.|TRBJ1-6|TRBV19|.
CASSIGEGTSYNSPLHF
TGTGCCAGTAGTATAGGGGAGGGAACCTCCTATAATTCACCCCTCCACTTT
>.|TRBJ2-1|TRBV5-1|.
CASSLGLLYNEQFF
TGCGCCAGCAGCTTGGGTCTTTTATACAATGAGCAGTTCTTC
>.|TRBJ2-1|TRBV9|TRBD2
CASSAQRLAGVYNEQFF
TGTGCCAGCAGCGCGCAAAGACTAGCGGGGGTCTACAATGAGCAGTTCTTC
>.|TRBJ1-2|TRBV12-3/TRBV12-4|TRBD1
CASTLVDRGGYTF
TGTGCCAGCACTCTTGTGGACAGGGGTGGCTACACCTTC
>once|TRBJ1-2|TRBV9|.
CASNRDGNYGYTF
TGTGCCAGCAACAGGGACGGGAACTATGGCTACACCTTC
>.|TRBJ2-7|TRBV6-5|.
CASRYLSEQYF
TGTGCCAGCAGATATTTGTCCGAGCAGTACTTC
>.|TRBJ1-2|TRBV5-1|.
CASSFIFGGYGYTF
TGCGCCAGCAGCTTTATATTCGGGGGCTATGGCTACACCTTC
>.|TRBJ2-6|TRBV7-2|.
CASSNRHNSGANVLTF
TGTGCCAGCAGCAACAGACACAACTCTGGGGCCAACGTCCTGACTTTC
>.|TRBJ1-3|TRBV5-1|TRBD1
CASSFRTGGGSGNTIYF
TGCGCCAGCAGCTTCCGGACAGGGGGCGGCTCTGGAAACACCATATATTTT
>.|TRBJ2-2|TRBV5-4|TRBD2
CASSFDPGGANTGELFF
TGTGCCAGCAGCTTCGACCCCGGGGGGGCGAACACCGGGGAGCTGTTTTTT
>.|TRBJ1-3|TRBV6-5|.
CASRGSGNTIYF
TGTGCCAGCCGAGGATCTGGAAACACCATATATTTT
>.|TRBJ1-3|TRBV14|.
CASSQGRGLGNTIYF
TGTGCCAGCAGCCAAGGACGCGGGCTTGGAAACACCATATATTTT
>few|TRBJ2-3|TRBV7-9|.
CASSPLRDTQYF
TGTGCCAGCAGCCCCCTCCGGGATACGCAGTATTTT
>.|TRBJ2-3|TRBV11-2|.
CASSLGAGRGTDTQYF
TGTGCCAGCAGCTTAGGAGCGGGCCGGGGCACAGATACGCAGTATTTT
>.|TRBJ2-3|TRBV4-1|TRBD1
CASSQVLDRSRGPGFGDTQYF
TGCGCCAGCAGCCAAGTCCTGGACAGGTCTAGGGGGCCCGGTTTTGGAGATACGCAGTATTTT
>once|TRBJ2-3|TRBV18|.
CASSPGGTSTDTQYF
TGTGCCAGCTCACCTGGAGGGACTAGCACAGATACGCAGTATTTT
>.|TRBJ1-4|TRBV30|.
CAWSANTNEKLFF
TGTGCCTGGAGTGCAAATACTAATGAAAAACTGTTTTTT